What follows are 24 T cell receptor beta chains derived from one specimen sequenced in a study of T cells in localized non-small cell lung cancer. This table comes from immunoSEQ multiplex PCR, and its TCRdb copy is limited to in-frame clones, with some not included. The sample lists approximately 37,000 clones, about 87% occurring once. The sample in question was peripheral blood, obtained before any cancer treatment. Every receptor here comes from a man aged 18-49 years with stage I lung adenocarcinoma.

The CDR3 here is CASSLQITDTQYF. DNA of the CDR3: TGTGCCAGCAGCTTGCAAATCACAGATACGCAGTATTTT. This chain links TRBV5-4 with TRBJ2-3; D gene ambiguous. The CDR3 totals 13 residues. Germline V lookup: CDR1 SGHNT, CDR2 YYREEE (reference sequence). The V end was cut by 1 base, the J end by 2 bases, with 5 bases between. Filled out from reference TRBV5-4 and TRBJ2-3, the complete variable domain reads ETGVTQSPTHLIKTRGQQVTLRCSSQSGHNTVSWYQQALGQGPQFIFQYYREEENGRGNFPPRFSGLQFPNYSSELNVNALELDDSALYLCASSLQITDTQYFGPGTRLTVL.

The chain combines TRBV18 with TRBJ2-3; D is unresolved. The germline CDR1 and CDR2 sequences are KGHSH and LQKENI. The V and J ends lost 2 bases and 2 bases respectively, with 8 bases between them. The CDR3 covers 14 residues. Here the CDR3 DNA reads TGTGCCAGCTCACCATCAGCCTTCACAGATACGCAGTATTTT. The encoded protein is CASSPSAFTDTQYF.

This chain connects TRBV4-2 to TRBJ1-6; D is ambiguous. This CDR3 is built from 15 residues. Trimming left V 6 bases short and J 0 bases short, with 9 bases between. The germline CDR1 and CDR2 sequences are LGHNA and YNFKEQ. Written as DNA, the CDR3 is TGTGCCAGCAGTCGTCAGTTCTCCTATAATTCACCCCTCCACTTT. This gives the protein CASSRQFSYNSPLHF.

The rearrangement uses TRBV19 and TRBJ1-2; no firm D call. This CDR3 is 13 amino acids long. Looked up from germline, CDR1 is LNHDA and CDR2 is SQIVND (reference sequence). Trimming pared 3 bases from V and 5 bases from J, leaving 10 bases between. CDR3 sequence reads: CASSIYTKYGYTF. The CDR3 DNA sequence: TGTGCCAGTAGTATTTATACAAAATATGGCTACACCTTC. The variable domain in full, with the rest retrieved from reference TRBV19 and TRBJ1-2, is DGGITQSPKYLFRKEGQNVTLSCEQNLNHDAMYWYRQDPGQGLRLIYYSQIVNDFQKGDIAEGYSVSREKKESFPLTVTSAQKNPTAFYLCASSIYTKYGYTFGSGTRLTVV.

The V and J genes are TRBV19 and TRBJ1-6, with D possibly being TRBD1 (5 bases). The germline V gene encodes CDR1 LNHDA and CDR2 SQIVND (reference sequence). Between the trimmed V and J ends, which lost 3 bases and 13 bases, there was a span of 13 bases. CDR3 length equals 13 residues. CDR3 residues: CASSILGGIPLHF. CDR3 bases: TGTGCCAGTAGTATTTTGGGGGGAATCCCCCTCCACTTT.

This chain uses TRBV10-3 with TRBJ2-1; 10 bases agree with TRBD2. Germline V gives CDR1 ENHRY, CDR2 SYGVKD. V was pared by 6 bases and J by 5 bases, with 4 bases of the junction left unmatched. CDR3 length: 14 amino acids. The CDR3 DNA is TGTGCCATCAGGCAGCGGGGGGGCCACAATGAGCAGTTCTTC. It encodes CAIRQRGGHNEQFF.

J is TRBJ2-1 and V is TRBV7-6, with unresolved D. V gave up 4 bases and J gave up 9 bases, with 10 bases separating them. This CDR3 has 12 amino acids. Germline assignment: CDR1 SGHVS and CDR2 FNYEAQ. DNA for the CDR3: TGTGCCAGCAGCTCAGATGGCGCTGAGCAGTTCTTC. Protein product: CASSSDGAEQFF.

The V call is TRBV2, the J call TRBJ1-4, with a weak D call TRBD1 (5 bases). CDR1 and CDR2 (germline): SNHLY, FYNNEI. This CDR3 has 14 amino acids. The V end was cut by 2 bases, the J end by 8 bases, with 12 bases between. CDR3 sequence reads: CASSEQGEGEKLFF. For the CDR3, the DNA is TGTGCCAGCAGTGAACAGGGTGAGGGAGAAAAACTGTTTTTT.

The rearrangement joins TRBV18 to TRBJ1-3; 8 positions agree with TRBD1. Germline loops: CDR1 KGHSH, CDR2 LQKENI. The CDR3 contains 16 residues. V shed 0 bases and J 3 bases; nucleotides not matched to a gene: 4. The CDR3 reads CASSPPGQVFGNTIYF. The CDR3 nucleotides read TGTGCCAGCTCACCACCGGGACAGGTGTTTGGAAACACCATATATTTT.

V usage is TRBV4-3 and J usage is TRBJ1-3; D is perhaps TRBD1 (6 bases). Trimming cost V 0 bases and J 0 bases, with 9 bases left between them. The CDR3 covers 16 residues. Germline V gives CDR1 LGHNA, CDR2 YSLEER. The CDR3 DNA reads as TGCGCCAGCAGCCAAGATAGGGGGACCTCTGGAAACACCATATATTTT. This codes for CASSQDRGTSGNTIYF.

The chain recombines TRBV28 with TRBJ2-5; possibly TRBD1 for D (6 bases). V lost 7 bases to trimming and J lost 4 bases, with 16 bases between them. Per the germline V gene, CDR1 is MDHEN and CDR2 is SYDVKM. CDR3 length equals 14 residues. This CDR3 is CASTYEGVRETQYF. The CDR3, as DNA: TGTGCCAGCACCTACGAGGGGGTTCGAGAGACCCAGTACTTC.

The V gene is TRBV11-2, the J gene TRBJ1-4, with D possibly being TRBD1 (5 bases). The V gene lost 5 bases and the J gene lost 4 bases, with 20 bases spanning the gap. The germline V gene has CDR1 SGHAT and CDR2 FQNNGV. The CDR3 runs to 17 residues. CDR3: CASSRMSFGQGNEKLFF. The CDR3, as DNA: TGTGCCAGCAGCCGAATGTCCTTCGGGCAGGGTAATGAAAAACTGTTTTTT.

This clone has a single count. The V call is TRBV7-2, the J call TRBJ2-3; TRBD2 matches at 14 bases. V was pared by 5 bases and J by 2 bases, with 9 bases of the junction left unmatched. Per germline, CDR1 SGHTA and CDR2 FQGNSA. This CDR3 is 18 amino acids long. The CDR3 nucleotides are TGTGCCAGCAGCCCTCTGCCGGGACTAGCGGGGGACACAGATACGCAGTATTTT. Its translation is CASSPLPGLAGDTDTQYF.

This clone was observed a single time. The chain carries TRBV6-5 and TRBJ1-1; 10 bases are a match to TRBD1. This CDR3 has 14 amino acids. From germline, CDR1 is MNHEY and CDR2 SVGAGI. The junction had 2 bases not matched to a gene; V was cut back by 0 bases and J by 7 bases. CDR3 coding DNA: TGTGCCAGCAGTTACTCGGACAGGGGGTTTGAAGCTTTCTTT. Translation gives CASSYSDRGFEAFF.

This chain joins TRBV9 and TRBJ2-1; either TRBD1 or TRBD2 may supply D (6 bases each). The CDR3 runs 17 residues. CDR1 SGDLS and CDR2 YYNGEE come from the germline V gene. The V end lost 0 bases, the J end lost 4 bases, and 17 bases lay between the germline ends. The CDR3 sequence is CASSVGPTRRGYNEQFF. In DNA form, the CDR3 reads TGTGCCAGCAGCGTAGGTCCGACAAGGAGGGGGTACAATGAGCAGTTCTTC.

The rearrangement joins TRBV6-1 to TRBJ2-1, with a tentative D call TRBD1 (6 bases). Trimming cost V 5 bases and J 10 bases, with 15 bases left between them. From germline, CDR1 is MNHNS and CDR2 SASEGT. The CDR3 is 13 amino acids. This chain's CDR3 is CASSIWTAREQFF. The CDR3 nucleotides read TGTGCCAGCAGTATCTGGACAGCAAGGGAGCAGTTCTTC.

J is TRBJ1-1 and V is TRBV19, with D hard to call. V lost 2 bases, J lost 3 bases, and 4 bases lay in between. This CDR3 spans 12 amino acids. Looked up from germline, CDR1 is LNHDA and CDR2 is SQIVND (reference sequence). For the CDR3, the DNA is TGTGCCAGTAGTATACAGGACACTGAAGCTTTCTTT. Its protein is CASSIQDTEAFF.

The chain links TRBV19 to TRBJ1-1; D is perhaps TRBD1 (5 bases). The CDR3 is 15 residues long. Trimming left V 3 bases short and J 7 bases short, with 18 bases between. Looked up from germline, CDR1 is LNHDA and CDR2 is SQIVND (reference sequence). The CDR3 sequence is CASSIYRDGRFEAFF. CDR3 DNA: TGTGCCAGTAGTATCTACCGGGACGGACGGTTTGAAGCTTTCTTT.

This clone showed up just a few times. The chain joins TRBV19 to TRBJ1-5; possibly TRBD1 for D (6 bases). V was pared by 9 bases and J by 4 bases, with 10 bases between. This CDR3 comprises 12 residues. CDR1 LNHDA and CDR2 SQIVND come from the germline V gene (reference sequence). CDR3 coding DNA: TGTGCCAGCAGGGACACAAATCAGCCCCAGCATTTT. It yields the protein CASRDTNQPQHF.

The J gene is TRBJ2-7, the V gene TRBV5-8; 9 bases match TRBD1. The germline V gene encodes CDR1 SGHTS and CDR2 YDEGEE. The CDR3 extends over 15 amino acids. The V segment lost 4 bases and the J segment 6 bases; nucleotides outside the gene matches: 11. The CDR3 reads CASSLRDRDPGEQYF. DNA of the CDR3: TGTGCCAGCAGCCTCCGGGACAGGGACCCAGGCGAGCAGTACTTC.

This chain uses TRBV7-2 with TRBJ2-7; D unresolved. Germline V gene lookup returns CDR1 SGHTA and CDR2 FQGNSA. The CDR3 contains 12 residues. V dropped 3 bases and J dropped 6 bases, with 9 bases sitting between them. CDR3 bases: TGTGCCAGCAGCTTTGAGGTGGGCGAGCAGTACTTC. Amino acids: CASSFEVGEQYF. The entire variable domain, with the rest obtained from reference TRBV7-2 and TRBJ2-7, is as follows: GAGVSQSPSNKVTEKGKDVELRCDPISGHTALYWYRQSLGQGLEFLIYFQGNSAPDKSGLPSDRFSAERTGGSVSTLTIQRTQQEDSAVYLCASSFEVGEQYFGPGTRLTVT.

This clone turned up a few times. The genes are TRBV10-3 and TRBJ2-7; weak D call: TRBD1 (5 bases). Germline CDR1 ENHRY, CDR2 SYGVKD. The CDR3 contains 16 residues. V lost 4 bases and J 0 bases, leaving 16 bases between the germline ends. The CDR3 nucleotides read TGTGCCATCAGTGTCTCAGGGCCTCAAAGCTCCTACGAGCAGTACTTC. It codes for CAISVSGPQSSYEQYF.

This clone was seen a handful of times. The V gene is TRBV2, the J gene TRBJ1-6; D gene uncertain. This CDR3 contains 12 residues. V was clipped by 1 base and J by 11 bases, with 6 bases between them. Looked up from germline, CDR1 is SNHLY and CDR2 is FYNNEI. CDR3 coding DNA: TGTGCCAGCAGTGAAGTCTTCCCACCCCTCCACTTT. It codes for CASSEVFPPLHF.

The chain joins TRBV5-6 to TRBJ1-1; TRBD1 aligns across 11 bases. J gave up 2 bases and V 4 bases, and 10 bases lay outside the gene matches. This CDR3 comprises 17 residues. The V gene's germline CDR1 is SGHDT and CDR2 YYEEEE. The CDR3 nucleotides read TGTGCCAGCAGCCCGGGTGGACAGGGGGCTTTCAACACTGAAGCTTTCTTT. Its protein product is CASSPGGQGAFNTEAFF.